This TCR beta chain comes out of a study of CXCR3-negative and CXCR3-positive naive CD8 T cells. Study observations and caveats: Both naive subsets, CXCR3-negative and CXCR3-positive, displayed similar TRBV-TRBJ usage, unlike memory cells. More hydrophobic TRB CDR3s were found in CXCR3-positive naive cells than in CXCR3-negative naive cells.

cDNA libraries for TRB were generated by 5' RACE incorporating UMI labels. No DNA is given; TCRdb re-called the 5' RACE reads and lists each CDR3 protein once. The sample includes 23,000 or so distinct CDR3 sequences. CDR1 and CDR2 from the germline V gene are SEHNR and FQNEAQ (reference sequence). The CDR3 extends over 14 amino acids. A remark on this clonotype: Its antigen remains unknown.

The V gene is TRBV7-9, the J gene TRBJ1-5; TCRdb calls TRBD1, which cannot be checked without DNA. Material for sequencing was naive CXCR3- CD8+ T cells from blood. Subset noted: CD45RO-CCR7+CD27+CD95- naive CD8+ T cells lacking CXCR3 (TNR3-). This receptor was taken from a human donor in good health. Some clones in this sample may be carry-over from other donors' samples. This CDR3 reads CASSSSGTDQPQHF.